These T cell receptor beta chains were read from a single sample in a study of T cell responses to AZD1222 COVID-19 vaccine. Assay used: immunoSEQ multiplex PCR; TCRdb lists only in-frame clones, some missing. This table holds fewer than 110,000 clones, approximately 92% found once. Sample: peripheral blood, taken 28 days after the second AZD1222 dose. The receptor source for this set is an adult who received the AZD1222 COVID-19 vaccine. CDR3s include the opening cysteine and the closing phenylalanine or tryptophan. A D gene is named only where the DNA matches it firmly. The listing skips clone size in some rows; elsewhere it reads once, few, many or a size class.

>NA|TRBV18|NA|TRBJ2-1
TGTGCCAGCTCAAGGCTCACCAGCTCCTACAATGAGCAGTTCTTC
CASSRLTSSYNEQFF
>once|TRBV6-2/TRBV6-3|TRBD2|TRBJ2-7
TGTGCCAGCAGTTACGCCACTAGCGGCTACGAGCAGTACTTC
CASSYATSGYEQYF
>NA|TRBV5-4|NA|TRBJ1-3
TGTGCCAGCACTCGGTTAGGGCGAGGCACTCAGGGAATCGGAAACACCATATATTTT
CASTRLGRGTQGIGNTIYF
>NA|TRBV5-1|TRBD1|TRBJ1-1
TGCGCCAGCAGCATGGGGACAGGGACAAACACTGAAGCTTTCTTT
CASSMGTGTNTEAFF
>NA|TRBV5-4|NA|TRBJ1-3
TGTGCCAGCAGCGGGGGCGACGGTTACTCTGGAAACACCATATATTTT
CASSGGDGYSGNTIYF
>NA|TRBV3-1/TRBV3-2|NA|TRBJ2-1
TGTGCCAGCAGCCAAGCCCGTCTAGTAGGCTCCTACAATGAGCAGTTCTTC
CASSQARLVGSYNEQFF
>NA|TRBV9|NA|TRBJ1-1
TGTGCCAGCAGCGTAGTACAGGGGAACACTGAAGCTTTCTTT
CASSVVQGNTEAFF
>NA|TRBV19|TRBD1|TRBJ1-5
TGTGCCAGTAGTGGGCGACAGGGATCAAGCAATCAGCCCCAGCATTTT
CASSGRQGSSNQPQHF
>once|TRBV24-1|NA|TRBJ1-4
TGTGCCACCAGTGATAGCGGTCTCACTAATGAAAAACTGTTTTTT
CATSDSGLTNEKLFF
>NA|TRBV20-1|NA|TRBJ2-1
TGCAGTGCTAGACCGGTCCCTGAGCAGTTCTTC
CSARPVPEQFF
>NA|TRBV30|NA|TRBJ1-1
TGTGCCTGGAGTGTACCGGGTTCGGACACTGAAGCTTTCTTT
CAWSVPGSDTEAFF
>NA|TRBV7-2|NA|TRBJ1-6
TGTGCCAGCAGCTTGATCCGGGGGGGAAGTAATTCACCCCTCCACTTT
CASSLIRGGSNSPLHF
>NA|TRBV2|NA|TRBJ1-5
TGTGCCAGCAGTGAGCAGGGGCTACGAAATCAGCCCCAGCATTTT
CASSEQGLRNQPQHF
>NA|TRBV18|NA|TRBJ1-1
TGTGCCAGCTCACTACTGGGGGGTGAAACTGAAGCTTTCTTT
CASSLLGGETEAFF
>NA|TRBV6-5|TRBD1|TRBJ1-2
TGTGCCAGCAGTCTACAGGGGCTACGTGGCTACACCTTC
CASSLQGLRGYTF
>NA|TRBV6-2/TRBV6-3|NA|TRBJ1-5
TGTGCCAGCAGTTACCGGGCTGATCAGCCCCAGCATTTT
CASSYRADQPQHF
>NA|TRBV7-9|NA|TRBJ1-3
TGTGCCAGCAGTCCGGACCCCTTCCTCTCTGGAAACACCATATATTTT
CASSPDPFLSGNTIYF
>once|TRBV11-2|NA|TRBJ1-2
TGTGCCAGCAGCAGGGACGTCAATGGCTACACCTTC
CASSRDVNGYTF
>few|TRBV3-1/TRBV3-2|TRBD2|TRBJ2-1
TGTGCCAGCAGCCCGGGACTAGCGGGACCCGAGCAGTTCTTC
CASSPGLAGPEQFF
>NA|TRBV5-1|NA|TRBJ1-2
TGCGCCAGCAGCTACCGACAGGAGCCCTGGGAGGGCACCTTC
CASSYRQEPWEGTF
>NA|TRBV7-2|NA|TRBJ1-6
TGTGCCAGCAGCTTAGAAATCCGGGGAGGTTCACCCCTCCACTTT
CASSLEIRGGSPLHF
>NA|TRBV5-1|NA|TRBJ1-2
TGCGCCAGCAGCCCCAGGGGTTACTATGGCTACACCTTC
CASSPRGYYGYTF
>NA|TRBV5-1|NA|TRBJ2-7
TGCGCCAGCAGCTCACGATCACAGGGAAGCGAGCAGTACTTC
CASSSRSQGSEQYF
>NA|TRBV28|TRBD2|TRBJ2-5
TGTGCCAGCAGTTTGGGGGGGTCCGGGCCAGAGACCCAGTACTTC
CASSLGGSGPETQYF
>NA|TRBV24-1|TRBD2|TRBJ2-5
TGTGCCACCAGTGATTTTGGGGCGGGAGGGGAAGAGACCCAGTACTTC
CATSDFGAGGEETQYF
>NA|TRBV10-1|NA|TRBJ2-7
TGCGCCAGCAGTGAGTCACGTAAACAATCTCCCTACGAGCAGTACTTC
CASSESRKQSPYEQYF
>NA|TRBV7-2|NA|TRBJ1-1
TGTGCCAGCAGCCCTCGGTTAGTGAACACTGAAGCTTTCTTT
CASSPRLVNTEAFF
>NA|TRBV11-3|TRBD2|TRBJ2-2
TGTGCCAGCAGCCCGGGACTAGCGGGAGGGCAGAGCACCGGGGAGCTGTTTTTT
CASSPGLAGGQSTGELFF
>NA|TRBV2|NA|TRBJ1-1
TGTGCCAGCAGTGAGATTGGGGTCATGAACACTGAAGCTTTCTTT
CASSEIGVMNTEAFF
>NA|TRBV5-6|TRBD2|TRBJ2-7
TGTGCCAGCAGCTTTCTAGCGGGGGGGCTTTACGAGCAGTACTTC
CASSFLAGGLYEQYF